This T cell receptor beta chain was sequenced during a study of siplizumab effects on memory and regulatory T cells. Notes on the study in general: In siplizumab cultures, the suppressive function of proliferating Tregs remained unconfirmed. Only a minority of proliferating CD4+ or CD8+ clones had an assignable naive or memory phenotype, with roughly 80-97% lacking one.

To note about this clone: Its antigen is not known.

TCRdb's table, derived via immunoSEQ multiplex PCR, lists solely in-frame clones and lacks some. The data show 70,000 or so clones, less than 95% seen once. The CDR3 contains 16 residues. Trimming removed 5 bases from V and 0 bases from J, with 17 bases in between. Per the germline V gene, CDR1 is SGHTA and CDR2 is FQGNSA. This chain connects TRBV7-2 to TRBJ2-7; D is perhaps TRBD2 (5 bases). The specimen sequenced was CD8+ T cells sorted from blood. The clonotype was recovered from a human donor in good health. CDR3 region: CASSPPAAGLSYEQYF. CDR3 in DNA: TGTGCCAGCAGCCCTCCCGCGGCGGGCCTCTCCTACGAGCAGTACTTC.